The T cell receptor beta chain described here comes from a study of T-cell reconstitution after alpha-beta-depleted transplantation in children. Library preparation (for TCRbeta) was performed with unique molecular identifiers. One entry per CDR3 protein results from TCRdb running MiXCR on the PCR reads. The sample includes 700,000 to 850,000 distinct CDR3 sequences, about 15% seen only once; the top ten take just under 5%. Study findings and constraints: Reports say that about two months after transplant, the alpha-beta T cells came out of several hundred graft clones that had expanded.

Germline V CDR1 and CDR2: MGHRA, YSYEKL. CDR3 length equals 16 residues. V shed 1 base and J 5 bases; nucleotides not matched to a gene: 3. About this clonotype itself: Its antigen is as yet unknown.

V gene TRBV4-1 combines with J gene TRBJ2-3; 13 bases align to TRBD2. This sequence was found in a male patient between 10 and 17 years old who had a stem cell transplant for acute lymphoblastic leukemia, so the T cells may come from the graft donor. The sample in question was PBMCs, mostly from graft donor cells, obtained 360 days after TCRalphabeta/CD19-depleted stem cell transplant. The CDR3 coding sequence is TGCGCCAGCAGCCAAGGATGGACTAGCGGGAGAGATACGCAGTATTTT. Encoded protein: CASSQGWTSGRDTQYF.